The 8 T cell receptor beta chains listed next were all sequenced from one sample in a study of T-cell reconstitution after alpha-beta-depleted transplantation in children. Unique molecular identifiers were incorporated during preparation of the TCRbeta library. From the PCR reads, TCRdb called clonotypes with MiXCR, one entry per CDR3 protein. The sample includes 800,000 to 1,000,000 distinct CDR3 sequences, roughly 29% of them seen just once. The source material was PBMCs, mostly from graft donor cells, sampled 360 days after TCRalphabeta/CD19-depleted stem cell transplant. The receptors were sampled from a boy under three years old who had a stem cell transplant for SCID, so the T cells may come from the graft donor.

This clonotype was seen only a few times. J is TRBJ2-5 and V is TRBV20-1, with TRBD1 matching 7 bases. This CDR3 region has 17 residues. Looked up from germline, CDR1 is DFQATT and CDR2 is SNEGSKA (reference sequence). V trimming: 0 bases; J trimming: 5 bases; junction bases outside the gene matches: 15. DNA for the CDR3: TGCAGTGCTAGAGATCACAAGAGGACAGGAGGTGTCGAGACCCAGTACTTC. It yields the protein CSARDHKRTGGVETQYF.

This clonotype was observed a few times. The chain couples TRBV10-3 to TRBJ1-5; D is uncertain. Germline-derived CDR1 and CDR2 are ENHRY and SYGVKD. The length of the CDR3 is 16 residues. The V end lost 0 bases, the J end lost 9 bases, and 18 bases lay between the germline ends. CDR3 loop: CAISESGSGNQRPQHF. The DNA of the CDR3 is TGTGCCATCAGTGAGTCAGGAAGCGGGAATCAACGGCCCCAGCATTTT.

The CDR3 is CASIGTANTEAFF. The CDR3 bases are TGTGCCAGCATCGGGACGGCGAACACTGAAGCTTTCTTT. This sequence joins TRBV2 and TRBJ1-1; a weak D match, TRBD1 (5 bases). V lost 7 bases to trimming and J lost 1 base, with 10 bases between them. Germline lookup yields CDR1 SNHLY and CDR2 FYNNEI. The CDR3 is 13 residues long.

A single count supports this clonotype. The rearrangement joins TRBV20-1 to TRBJ2-1; D gene ambiguous. V was trimmed by 0 bases and J by 7 bases, leaving 16 bases between them. Germline-derived CDR1 and CDR2 are DFQATT and SNEGSKA (reference sequence). The CDR3 runs 15 residues. CDR3 in DNA: TGCAGTGCTAGAGATCGGCCGCCCAGTCCTAATGAGCAGTTCTTC. It specifies CSARDRPPSPNEQFF.

This clonotype showed up just a few times. This chain links TRBV9 with TRBJ2-3; D possibly corresponds to TRBD1 (6 bases). V was shortened by 1 base and J by 0 bases, with 6 bases between the two germline ends. CDR3 length equals 14 residues. Looked up from germline, CDR1 is SGDLS and CDR2 is YYNGEE. This chain's CDR3 is CASSVTGSTDTQYF. Written as DNA, the CDR3 is TGTGCCAGCAGCGTAACAGGGAGCACAGATACGCAGTATTTT.

This clonotype came up a few times. The gene calls are TRBV5-1 and TRBJ2-1; TRBD1 might be the D (5 bases). The CDR3 runs 14 residues. In germline, CDR1 is SGHRS, CDR2 YFSETQ. V was trimmed by 8 bases and J by 0 bases, leaving 12 bases between them. This CDR3 is CASTGPPSYNEQFF. The CDR3 coding sequence is TGCGCCAGTACAGGCCCTCCCTCCTACAATGAGCAGTTCTTC.

A few counts support this clonotype. The chain links TRBV12-3 or TRBV12-4 to TRBJ2-1; D is ambiguous. V was cut by 6 bases and J by 6 bases, with 12 bases left in between. The CDR3 is 13 amino acids. The CDR3 loop reads CASSPPPANEQFF. The CDR3 DNA reads TGTGCCAGCAGCCCCCCCCCGGCCAATGAGCAGTTCTTC.

The table lists this clonotype with a few counts. The V call is TRBV19, the J call TRBJ2-7, with D hard to call. Germline lookup yields CDR1 LNHDA and CDR2 SQIVND (reference sequence). The V end was cut by 8 bases, the J end by 4 bases, with 15 bases between. This CDR3 has 13 amino acids. The CDR3 loop is CASSDGSLYEQYF. For the CDR3, the DNA is TGTGCCAGTTCTGACGGATCGCTTTACGAGCAGTACTTC. The entire variable domain, with the rest obtained from reference TRBV19 and TRBJ2-7, is as follows: DGGITQSPKYLFRKEGQNVTLSCEQNLNHDAMYWYRQDPGQGLRLIYYSQIVNDFQKGDIAEGYSVSREKKESFPLTVTSAQKNPTAFYLCASSDGSLYEQYFGPGTRLTVT.